Shown below are 28 T cell receptor beta chains from a single sample sequenced in a study of cytomegalovirus exposure and HLA in healthy donors. PCR involved 60 Vbeta and 13 Jbeta primers. Repertoires were generated with immunoSEQ multiplex PCR, while TCRdb's copy carries only in-frame clones and drops some. The table for this sample gives just over 60,000 clones. The source material was PBMCs. These receptors were collected from a man aged 25 to 45 in good health and CMV-seropositive.

V usage is TRBV6-1 and J usage is TRBJ1-1; 7 bases are shared with TRBD1. This CDR3 is 15 amino acids long. The germline gives CDR1 MNHNS, CDR2 SASEGT. Unmatched junction bases numbered 6, after V lost 5 bases and J lost 0 bases. The CDR3 loop reads CASSTYRGMNTEAFF. The CDR3 bases are TGTGCCAGCAGTACATACAGGGGCATGAACACTGAAGCTTTCTTT.

V is TRBV19 and J is TRBJ2-2, with 7 bases that match TRBD1. This CDR3 region has 14 residues. Germline CDR1 LNHDA, CDR2 SQIVND (reference sequence). V trimming: 5 bases; J trimming: 3 bases; junction bases outside the gene matches: 3. The CDR3 protein is CASSRTGHTGELFF. The CDR3 nucleotides read TGTGCCAGTAGTCGGACAGGACACACCGGGGAGCTGTTTTTT.

The chain has TRBV5-6 and TRBJ2-7; D perhaps matches TRBD1 (6 bases). V was cut by 1 base and J by 4 bases, with 6 bases left in between. CDR1 and CDR2 from the germline V gene are SGHDT and YYEEEE. The CDR3 runs 12 residues. CDR3: CASSLTGYEQYF. The CDR3 coding sequence is TGTGCCAGCAGCTTGACAGGGTACGAGCAGTACTTC.

This sequence joins TRBV4-1 and TRBJ1-1, with D unresolved. Trimming took 5 bases from V and 1 from J, leaving 5 bases between them. Germline V gene lookup returns CDR1 MGHRA and CDR2 YSYEKL. The CDR3 is 12 amino acids. The DNA of the CDR3 is TGCGCCAGCAGCTGGCAGAACACTGAAGCTTTCTTT. Translating gives CASSWQNTEAFF.

The genes are TRBV5-6 and TRBJ2-5; a weak D match, TRBD2 (6 bases). V lost 4 bases and J 1 base, leaving 14 bases between the germline ends. The germline V gene encodes CDR1 SGHDT and CDR2 YYEEEE. This CDR3 spans 15 amino acids. CDR3 in amino acids: CASSAPGLLQETQYF. CDR3 DNA: TGTGCCAGCAGCGCACCGGGACTCCTCCAAGAGACCCAGTACTTC. The variable domain in full, with the rest retrieved from reference TRBV5-6 and TRBJ2-5, is DAGVTQSPTHLIKTRGQQVTLRCSPKSGHDTVSWYQQALGQGPQFIFQYYEEEERQRGNFPDRFSGHQFPNYSSELNVNALLLGDSALYLCASSAPGLLQETQYFGPGTRLLVL.

The chain has TRBV19 and TRBJ2-2; D is possibly TRBD2 (5 bases). The CDR3 spans 14 residues. V was pared by 4 bases and J by 8 bases, with 14 bases between. Germline CDR1 LNHDA, CDR2 SQIVND (reference sequence). CDR3 bases: TGTGCCAGTAGTACAGGACTCCCTCGGGGGGAGCTGTTTTTT. Translated: CASSTGLPRGELFF.

V usage is TRBV13 and J usage is TRBJ1-1, with D hard to call. V dropped 1 base and J dropped 1 base, with 7 bases sitting between them. The CDR3 covers 14 residues. CDR1 and CDR2 from the germline V gene are PRHDT and FYEKMQ (reference sequence). The CDR3: CASSLAQSNTEAFF. For the CDR3, the DNA is TGTGCCAGCAGCTTAGCACAGTCGAACACTGAAGCTTTCTTT. The variable domain in full, completed from reference TRBV13 and TRBJ1-1, reads AAGVIQSPRHLIKEKRETATLKCYPIPRHDTVYWYQQGPGQDPQFLISFYEKMQSDKGSIPDRFSAQQFSDYHSELNMSSLELGDSALYFCASSLAQSNTEAFFGQGTRLTVV.

CDR3 amino acids: CASSHPNGRGIEQYF. The CDR3 DNA reads as TGTGCCAGCAGCCACCCCAACGGCAGGGGTATCGAGCAGTACTTC. This sequence joins TRBV4-2 and TRBJ2-7; maybe TRBD1 (6 bases). V lost 3 bases, J lost 6 bases, and 18 bases lay in between. From germline, CDR1 is LGHNA and CDR2 YNFKEQ. The CDR3 is made up of 15 amino acids.

The CDR3 region has the DNA TGTGCCAGCAGCATAGGCGGACAGGGAGCAGATACGCAGTATTTT. This translates into CASSIGGQGADTQYF. V is TRBV7-3 and J is TRBJ2-3, with 8 bases fitting TRBD1. CDR3 size: 15 residues. Germline loops: CDR1 SGHTA, CDR2 FQGTGA. V trimming: 5 bases; J trimming: 4 bases; junction bases outside the gene matches: 8.

The chain recombines TRBV7-2 with TRBJ2-1; D may be TRBD2 (7 bases). The V gene's germline CDR1 is SGHTA and CDR2 FQGNSA. Trimming pared 1 base from V and 3 bases from J, leaving 13 bases between. The CDR3 loop spans 16 amino acids. The CDR3 is CASSLVGGAYYNEQFF. CDR3 DNA: TGTGCCAGCAGCTTAGTGGGGGGGGCATACTACAATGAGCAGTTCTTC.

As to this clone: The germline gene is not matched at one end of the junction; a read error may be the cause. The chain has TRBV15 and TRBJ1-2, with a tentative D call TRBD1 (5 bases). The CDR3 runs to 15 residues. Germline lookup yields CDR1 LNHNV and CDR2 YYDKDF (reference sequence). This CDR3 is CATRRDMGLNYGYTF. The CDR3 DNA is TGTGCCACCAGAAGAGATATGGGACTGAACTATGGCTACACCTTC.

The chain links TRBV5-3 to TRBJ1-1; 8 nucleotides align to TRBD1. TRBV5-3 is an open reading frame whose function is uncertain. The CDR3 has 13 residues. The ends lost 3 bases at V and 11 bases at J; junction bases unmatched: 9. The DNA for the CDR3 is TGTGCCAGAAGCTACGGGACAGGTCCTGGGGCTTTCTTT. It encodes CARSYGTGPGAFF.

This chain uses TRBV19 with TRBJ2-5; tentative D call: TRBD1 (5 bases). Germline values: CDR1 LNHDA, CDR2 SQIVND (reference sequence). Trimming took off 6 bases at V and 5 bases at J, with 13 bases between the two ends. CDR3 length: 13 residues. The chain's CDR3 is CASSAQGVETQYF. The CDR3 region has the DNA TGTGCCAGTAGCGCCCAAGGGGTTGAGACCCAGTACTTC. The complete variable domain, with remaining parts taken from reference TRBV19 and TRBJ2-5, reads DGGITQSPKYLFRKEGQNVTLSCEQNLNHDAMYWYRQDPGQGLRLIYYSQIVNDFQKGDIAEGYSVSREKKESFPLTVTSAQKNPTAFYLCASSAQGVETQYFGPGTRLLVL.

The chain has TRBV5-1 and TRBJ2-7; 10 nucleotides agree with TRBD2. CDR3 length: 15 amino acids. Losses at the gene ends were 2 bases for V and 5 bases for J; bases not matched to a gene: 7. The V gene's germline CDR1 is SGHRS and CDR2 YFSETQ. This CDR3 reads CASSFGLGTSDEQYF. DNA for the CDR3: TGCGCCAGCAGCTTCGGGTTAGGGACTAGCGACGAGCAGTACTTC.

The chain joins TRBV4-1 to TRBJ2-1, with 8 bases that match TRBD1. The CDR3 has 15 residues. Germline V gene sequence: CDR1 MGHRA, CDR2 YSYEKL. V was clipped by 4 bases and J by 4 bases; unmatched bases: 6. Written as DNA, the CDR3 is TGCGCCAGCAGCCCTCGTGACAGGGGTTACAATGAGCAGTTCTTC. Its translation is CASSPRDRGYNEQFF.

The V and J genes are TRBV9 and TRBJ2-1; D might be TRBD2 (6 bases). Germline CDR1 SGDLS, CDR2 YYNGEE. The CDR3 sequence is 14 residues long. V gave up 0 bases and J gave up 7 bases, with 11 bases separating them. The CDR3 region is CASSVVGGWNEQFF. The CDR3 nucleotides read TGTGCCAGCAGCGTAGTGGGAGGTTGGAATGAGCAGTTCTTC.

In nucleotides, the CDR3 is TGTGCCAGCAGTTACTCGGGGACAGGGGCATGGGAGCAGTTCTTC. Translation: CASSYSGTGAWEQFF. The J gene is TRBJ2-1, the V gene TRBV6-5; TRBD1 aligns across 10 bases. The CDR3 runs to 15 residues. Per the germline V gene, CDR1 is MNHEY and CDR2 is SVGAGI. V dropped 0 bases and J dropped 10; count of bases not matched to a gene: 6.

The chain carries TRBV6-5 and TRBJ1-1; 8 nucleotides line up with TRBD1. After removal of 10 bases from V and 0 bases from J, the junction contained 10 bases not matched to a gene. The CDR3 extends over 15 amino acids. Per germline, CDR1 MNHEY and CDR2 SVGAGI. CDR3 residues: CATGGTGRVNTEAFF. CDR3 nucleotides: TGTGCCACCGGGGGGACAGGTAGGGTGAACACTGAAGCTTTCTTT.

V is TRBV6-1 and J is TRBJ1-1; D is undetermined. The germline gives CDR1 MNHNS, CDR2 SASEGT. The CDR3 has 13 residues. Trimming took 6 bases from V and 4 from J, leaving 12 bases between them. CDR3 in amino acids: CASSLGRATEAFF. CDR3 in DNA: TGTGCCAGCAGCCTGGGGAGGGCCACTGAAGCTTTCTTT.

This chain uses TRBV7-9 with TRBJ1-1; TRBD1 is a possible D gene (5 bases). The CDR3 length is 14 residues. Trimming left V 5 bases short and J 5 bases short, with 15 bases between. Germline CDR1 reads SEHNR; CDR2 reads FQNEAQ (reference sequence). The CDR3 reads CASSPQGPRTEAFF. Written as DNA, the CDR3 is TGTGCCAGCAGCCCCCAGGGCCCGAGGACTGAAGCTTTCTTT.

V gene TRBV4-2 combines with J gene TRBJ2-7; D is possibly TRBD1 (6 bases). Trimming pared 4 bases from V and 6 bases from J, leaving 10 bases between. Per germline, CDR1 LGHNA and CDR2 YNFKEQ. The CDR3 runs to 12 residues. The CDR3 bases are TGTGCCAGCAGCCCACAGGGTGGCGAGCAGTACTTC. Translated, it gives CASSPQGGEQYF.

V is TRBV4-2 and J is TRBJ1-2; no definite D call. The CDR3 totals 18 residues. V was cut by 0 bases and J by 0 bases, with 17 bases left in between. Germline loops: CDR1 LGHNA, CDR2 YNFKEQ. The CDR3, as DNA: TGTGCCAGCAGCCAAGACCCTCGAGGGAGCCCTCCTAACTATGGCTACACCTTC. Amino acids: CASSQDPRGSPPNYGYTF.

The rearrangement joins TRBV29-1 to TRBJ2-3; no firm D call. The CDR3 is made up of 12 amino acids. V dropped 4 bases and J dropped 5 bases, with 10 bases sitting between them. Germline V CDR1 and CDR2: SQVTM, ANQGSEA. The CDR3 nucleotides read TGCAGCGTTGGCGAGCATGGAGATACGCAGTATTTT. Its protein is CSVGEHGDTQYF.

About this clone itself: Other DNA sequences in the sample encode the same CDR3. The rearrangement links TRBV12-5 to TRBJ2-7; D might be TRBD1 (5 bases). The CDR3 length is 13 residues. Germline CDR1 and CDR2: LGHNT and FRNRAP. The V and J ends lost 7 bases and 0 bases respectively, with 10 bases between them. CDR3 bases: TGTGCTAGTGTCCCCGACAGCTCCTACGAGCAGTACTTC. This gives the protein CASVPDSSYEQYF.

CDR3 protein: CAGTKSKTVNTEAFF. The CDR3 bases are TGTGCCGGGACCAAGAGCAAGACAGTGAACACTGAAGCTTTCTTT. J is TRBJ1-1 and V is TRBV30; possible D gene TRBD1, 5 bases. Per the germline V gene, CDR1 is GTSNPN and CDR2 is SVGIG (reference sequence). This CDR3 has 15 residues. Trimming left V 8 bases short and J 0 bases short, with 19 bases between.

In DNA, the CDR3 is TGTGCCAGCAGTCTTGACTCTACCTGGGAGACTAGCGGCTCCTACGAGCAGTACTTC. This codes for CASSLDSTWETSGSYEQYF. The rearrangement links TRBV2 to TRBJ2-7, with 9 bases matching TRBD2. CDR1 and CDR2 from the germline V gene are SNHLY and FYNNEI. The CDR3 runs 19 residues. Germline trimming cut 5 bases from V and 0 bases from J; bases unmatched to any gene: 17. Looking up the rest from reference TRBV2 and TRBJ2-7 gives the full variable domain: EPEVTQTPSHQVTQMGQEVILRCVPISNHLYFYWYRQILGQKVEFLVSFYNNEISEKSEIFDDQFSVERPDGSNFTLKIRSTKLEDSAMYFCASSLDSTWETSGSYEQYFGPGTRLTVT.

V usage is TRBV5-1 and J usage is TRBJ2-7, with TRBD2 matching 11 bases. J was trimmed by 5 bases and V by 4 bases; bases with no gene match: 14. The CDR3 has 17 residues. Germline CDR1 and CDR2: SGHRS and YFSETQ. CDR3: CASSPNPIAGGPDEQYF. The CDR3 DNA is TGCGCCAGCAGCCCGAATCCTATAGCGGGAGGGCCTGACGAGCAGTACTTC.

The rearrangement joins TRBV15 to TRBJ1-6, with a tentative D call TRBD1 (5 bases). Germline V CDR1 and CDR2: LNHNV, YYDKDF (reference sequence). Trimming shortened V by 0 bases and J by 6 bases, and 9 bases separated the two germline ends. The CDR3 sequence is 15 residues long. The DNA of the CDR3 is TGTGCCACCAGCAGAGAACCGGGGGGTAATTCACCCCTCCACTTT. Protein product: CATSREPGGNSPLHF.